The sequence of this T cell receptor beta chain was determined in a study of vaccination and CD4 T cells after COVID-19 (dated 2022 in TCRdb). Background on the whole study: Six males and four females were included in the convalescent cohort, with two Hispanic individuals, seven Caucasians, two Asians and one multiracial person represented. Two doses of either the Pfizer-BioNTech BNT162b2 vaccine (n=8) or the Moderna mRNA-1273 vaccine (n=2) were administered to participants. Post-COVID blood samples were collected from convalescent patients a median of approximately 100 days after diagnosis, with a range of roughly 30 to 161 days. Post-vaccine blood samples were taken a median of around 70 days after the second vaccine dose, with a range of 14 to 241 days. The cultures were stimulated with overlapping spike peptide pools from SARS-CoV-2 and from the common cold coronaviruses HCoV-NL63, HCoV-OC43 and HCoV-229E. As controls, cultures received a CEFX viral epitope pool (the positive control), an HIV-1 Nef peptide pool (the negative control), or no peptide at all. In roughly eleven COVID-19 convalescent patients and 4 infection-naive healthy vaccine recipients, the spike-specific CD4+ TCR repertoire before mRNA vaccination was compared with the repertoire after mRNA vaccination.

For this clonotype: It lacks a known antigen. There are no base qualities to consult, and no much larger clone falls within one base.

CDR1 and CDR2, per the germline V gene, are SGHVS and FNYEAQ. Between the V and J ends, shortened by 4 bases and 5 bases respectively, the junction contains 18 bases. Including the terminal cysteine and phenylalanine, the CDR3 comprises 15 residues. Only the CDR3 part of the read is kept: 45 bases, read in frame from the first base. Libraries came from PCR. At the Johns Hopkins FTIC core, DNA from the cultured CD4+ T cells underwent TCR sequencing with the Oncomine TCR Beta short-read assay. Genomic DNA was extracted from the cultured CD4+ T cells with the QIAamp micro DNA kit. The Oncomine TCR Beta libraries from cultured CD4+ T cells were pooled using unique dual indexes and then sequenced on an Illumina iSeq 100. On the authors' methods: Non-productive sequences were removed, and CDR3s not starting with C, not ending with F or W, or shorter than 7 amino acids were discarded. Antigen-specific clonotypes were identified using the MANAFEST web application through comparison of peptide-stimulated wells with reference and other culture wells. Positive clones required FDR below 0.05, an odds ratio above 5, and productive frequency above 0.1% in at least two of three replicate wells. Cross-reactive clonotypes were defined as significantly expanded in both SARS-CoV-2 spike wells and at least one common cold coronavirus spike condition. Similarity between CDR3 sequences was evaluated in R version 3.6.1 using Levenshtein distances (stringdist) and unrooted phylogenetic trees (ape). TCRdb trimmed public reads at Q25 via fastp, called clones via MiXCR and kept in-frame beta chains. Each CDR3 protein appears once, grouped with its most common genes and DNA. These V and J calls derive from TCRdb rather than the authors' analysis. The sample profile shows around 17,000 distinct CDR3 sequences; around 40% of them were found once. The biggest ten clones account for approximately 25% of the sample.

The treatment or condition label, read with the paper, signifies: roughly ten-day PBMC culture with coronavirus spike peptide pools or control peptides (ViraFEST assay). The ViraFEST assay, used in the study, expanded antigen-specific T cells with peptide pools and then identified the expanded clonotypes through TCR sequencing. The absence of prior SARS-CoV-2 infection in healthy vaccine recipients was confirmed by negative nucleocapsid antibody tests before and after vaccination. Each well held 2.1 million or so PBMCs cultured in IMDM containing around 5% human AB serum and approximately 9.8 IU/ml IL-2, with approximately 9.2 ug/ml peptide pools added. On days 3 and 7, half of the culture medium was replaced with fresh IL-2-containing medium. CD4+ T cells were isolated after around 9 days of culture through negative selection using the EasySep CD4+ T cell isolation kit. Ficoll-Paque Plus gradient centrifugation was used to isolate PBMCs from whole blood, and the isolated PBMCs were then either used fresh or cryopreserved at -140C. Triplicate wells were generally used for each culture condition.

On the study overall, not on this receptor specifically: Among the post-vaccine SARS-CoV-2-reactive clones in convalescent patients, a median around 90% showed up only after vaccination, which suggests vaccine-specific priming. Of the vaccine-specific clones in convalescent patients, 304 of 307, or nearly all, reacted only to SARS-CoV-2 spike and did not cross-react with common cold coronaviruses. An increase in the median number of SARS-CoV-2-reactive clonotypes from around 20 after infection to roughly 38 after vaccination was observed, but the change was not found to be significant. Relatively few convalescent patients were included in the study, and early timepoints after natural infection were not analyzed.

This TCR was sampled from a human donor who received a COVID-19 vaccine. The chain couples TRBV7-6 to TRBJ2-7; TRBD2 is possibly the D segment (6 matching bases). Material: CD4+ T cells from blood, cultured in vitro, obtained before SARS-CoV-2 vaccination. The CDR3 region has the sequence CASSSRLGSSDEQYF. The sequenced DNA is TGTGCCAGCAGCTCCCGACTAGGCTCCTCAGACGAGCAGTACTTC.